The text below deals with one T cell receptor beta chain. The antigen remains undetermined. Treatment here: oral pan-JAK inhibitor, 5-10 mg twice daily. This specimen belongs to a study of CD8+ T cells in alopecia areata. Study details: Patients remained on tofacitinib for 6 to 18 months and then went 6 months without it.

Study-level findings and limits: Researchers say the link of baseline CD8+ expansion to response remains uncertain, with one nonresponder. Patients displayed less clarity in TCR sharing than mice, a finding possibly related to HLA.

The sequencing template was cDNA reverse transcribed from extracted RNA. Libraries were prepared by immunoSEQ multiplex PCR; TCRdb keeps only in-frame clonotypes and omits some of them. The sample consists of 150,000 to 200,000 clones, approximately 67% of them appearing once. With 0 bases removed from V and 0 bases from J, the gap between germline ends came to 15 bases. This CDR3 contains 17 residues. Germline CDR1 and CDR2: SGHRS and YFSETQ. This chain uses TRBV5-1 with TRBJ1-1; a weak D match, TRBD1 (5 bases). This sample comprised CD4+ T cells sorted from blood, obtained between weeks 49 and 50, from a patient treated with tofacitinib. The receptor's source is a human donor with alopecia areata. CDR3 sequence (DNA): TGCGCCAGCAGCTTGGCAAGTTCTGGGGGTTTGAACACTGAAGCTTTCTTT. This gives the protein CASSLASSGGLNTEAFF.